A selection of T cell receptor beta chains follows, all from one sample in a study of shared clonotypes between healthy human individuals. The protocol was immunoSEQ multiplex PCR, while the TCRdb copy is restricted to in-frame clones and leaves out a portion. Seen here are 450,000 to 500,000 clones, about 72% observed once, and the top ten hold more than 10%. Sequenced sample: PBMCs. These receptor sequences come from a woman aged 40-49 years in good health. Some clones in this sample may be carry-over from other donors' samples. CDR3s include the opening cysteine and the closing phenylalanine or tryptophan. A D gene is named only where the DNA matches it firmly. Not every row has a clone size; where given, it reads once, few, many or a size class.

.	TRBV4-3	TRBD1	TRBJ2-2	CASSQEYLGTGRMWTGELFF	TGCGCCAGCAGCCAAGAGTATCTGGGGACAGGGAGGATGTGGACCGGGGAGCTGTTTTTT
.	TRBV11-2	.	TRBJ1-1	CASSLDPGDTEAFF	TGTGCCAGCAGCTTAGATCCGGGGGACACTGAAGCTTTCTTT
.	TRBV15	TRBD2	TRBJ2-3	CATSGWTSGRVGGTQYF	TGTGCCACCAGCGGGTGGACTAGCGGGAGGGTTGGGGGAACGCAGTATTTT
.	TRBV29-1	TRBD1	TRBJ2-3	CSVRTGGSDTQYF	TGCAGCGTGCGGACAGGGGGTTCAGATACGCAGTATTTT
once	TRBV5-1	.	TRBJ1-2	CASSLGGEGGYGYTF	TGCGCCAGCAGCTTGGGAGGGGAAGGTGGCTATGGCTACACCTTC
.	TRBV28	.	TRBJ2-7	CATSLAGTYEQYF	TGTGCCACTTCGTTGGCGGGGACCTACGAGCAGTACTTC
.	TRBV27	TRBD1	TRBJ1-2	CASSSDRVGYGYTF	TGTGCCAGCAGTTCGGACAGGGTCGGCTATGGCTACACCTTC
.	TRBV5-1	TRBD2	TRBJ2-7	CASSSGTSDAYEQYF	TGCGCCAGCAGCTCTGGGACTAGCGATGCCTACGAGCAGTACTTC
few	TRBV7-8	.	TRBJ1-5	CASSQGRSNQPQHF	TGTGCCAGCAGCCAGGGACGAAGCAATCAGCCCCAGCATTTT
.	TRBV15	TRBD1	TRBJ2-5	CATSRGQGAGETQYF	TGTGCCACCAGCAGAGGGCAGGGGGCTGGTGAGACCCAGTACTTC
.	TRBV7-9	.	TRBJ1-4	CASSQSEGSNEKLFF	TGTGCCAGCAGTCAATCAGAGGGTTCTAATGAAAAACTGTTTTTT
once	TRBV7-2	.	TRBJ1-2	CASSYPWGRSYGYTF	TGTGCCAGCAGCTACCCGTGGGGGCGGAGCTATGGCTACACCTTC
once	TRBV5-6	TRBD2	TRBJ2-7	CASSLGFSGGSYEQYF	TGTGCCAGCAGCTTGGGTTTTAGCGGGGGCTCCTACGAGCAGTACTTC
few	TRBV28	.	TRBJ1-1	CASRRVYTEAFF	TGTGCCAGCAGGCGGGTATACACTGAAGCTTTCTTT
.	TRBV7-2	.	TRBJ2-3	CASSLEGRVAVTDTQYF	TGTGCCAGCAGCTTAGAGGGGCGGGTAGCGGTCACAGATACGCAGTATTTT
.	TRBV19	TRBD2	TRBJ2-1	CASSRLRGLAGSYNEQFF	TGTGCCAGTAGTAGACTCCGCGGACTAGCAGGCTCCTACAATGAGCAGTTCTTC
.	TRBV5-4	TRBD2	TRBJ2-1	CASSLVAGGVNEQFF	TGTGCCAGCAGCTTGGTAGCGGGAGGGGTCAATGAGCAGTTCTTC
.	TRBV2	TRBD2	TRBJ2-2	CAIPPTSVENTGELFF	TGTGCCATCCCCCCTACTAGCGTAGAGAACACCGGGGAGCTGTTTTTT
.	TRBV10-3	TRBD2	TRBJ2-2	CAIGDTSGRGTGELFF	TGTGCCATCGGGGATACTAGCGGGAGAGGCACCGGGGAGCTGTTTTTT
.	TRBV7-2	.	TRBJ2-7	CASSANRGYEQYF	TGTGCCAGCAGCGCCAACCGGGGGTACGAGCAGTACTTC
.	TRBV28	.	TRBJ2-7	CASSSGVHEQYF	TGTGCCAGCAGTTCCGGAGTCCACGAGCAGTACTTC
few	TRBV28	.	TRBJ2-1	CASRREPYNEQFF	TGTGCCAGCAGGCGGGAACCCTACAATGAGCAGTTCTTC
many	TRBV1	.	TRBJ2-7	CTSSQEALAGDQPYEQYF	TGCACCAGCAGCCAAGAGGCACTAGCGGGAGATCAACCTTACGAGCAGTACTTC
.	TRBV30	TRBD2	TRBJ2-7	CAWSAGGLAGENF	TGTGCCTGGAGTGCCGGGGGACTAGCGGGAGAGAACTTC
.	TRBV11-1	TRBD2	TRBJ2-5	CASSLSLAGQTQYF	TGTGCCAGCAGCTTATCTCTAGCGGGTCAGACCCAGTACTTC
once	TRBV6-4	.	TRBJ2-1	CASSEEGSSYNEQFF	TGTGCCAGCAGTGAGGAGGGTAGCTCCTACAATGAGCAGTTCTTC
.	TRBV4-1	.	TRBJ2-1	CASSLRGALNEQFF	TGCGCCAGCAGCCTTCGAGGAGCGTTGAATGAGCAGTTCTTC
.	TRBV4-1	.	TRBJ2-1	CASSQYGREFF	TGCGCCAGCAGCCAATACGGGCGGGAGTTCTTC